This T cell receptor beta chain is from a study of shared clonotypes between healthy human individuals. Background on the study: With ages of 18 to 49, the donors were a couple of women and a few men. General study results and limits: Lower generation probabilities were found for non-shared clonotypes than for those shared by all four donors.

The CDR3 is made up of 14 amino acids. The V end lost 0 bases, the J end lost 4 bases, and 11 bases lay between the germline ends. CDR1 is SGHRS, CDR2 YFSETQ, per germline. This was a deep-level run. Authors' analysis steps: Without quality scores, immunoSEQ junctional reads could not be filtered like full-length reads. Profiling relied on immunoSEQ multiplex PCR, and the TCRdb table lists in-frame clones only, not all of them. Clone size and V and J calls were adopted from that table, with D and trimming inferred from the DNA. The data hold approximately 600,000 clones, with roughly 95% observed a single time. To note about this clone: As yet, its antigen is unknown.

In the naive CD8 group, cells lacked CD45RO and were positively selected for CCR7, so terminally differentiated effector memory CD45RA+ cells were left out. The chain recombines TRBV5-1 with TRBJ2-7; possibly TRBD2 for D (6 bases). The material sequenced was naive CD8+ T cells sorted from blood. The TCR sequence derives from a woman under 40 in good health. CDR3 sequence reads: CASSLDGSDYEQYF. In nucleotides, the CDR3 is TGCGCCAGCAGCTTGGACGGGAGTGATTACGAGCAGTACTTC.